A selection of T cell receptor beta chains follows, all from one sample in a study of response to subunit inactivated influenza vaccine. One entry per CDR3 protein results from TCRdb running MiXCR on the RT-PCR reads. The table shows approximately 680,000 distinct CDR3 sequences, with approximately 14% occurring only once. This specimen consisted of PBMCs from blood, obtained 11 to 12 days after vaccination. The receptors come from a man aged 50 to 60 who received an inactivated influenza vaccine. The CDR3 runs from the conserved cysteine through the conserved F or W. D genes are given only for firm matches. Size values are once, few and many counts, or a class for expanded clones, and some rows have none.

d_call,clone_size,j_call,v_call,cdr3_nt,cdr3_aa
NA,many,TRBJ2-3,TRBV20-1,TGCAGTGCTTTAGTACGGAGAGCAGATACGCAGTATTTT,CSALVRRADTQYF
TRBD2,NA,TRBJ2-1,TRBV20-1,TGCAGTGCGGCCGGGAGGCCTAGCCTCAATGAGCAGTTCTTC,CSAAGRPSLNEQFF
NA,NA,TRBJ1-6,TRBV3-1,TGTGCCAGCAGCCCCACCCGACAGGTCGCTTCACCCCTCCACTTT,CASSPTRQVASPLHF
TRBD1,few,TRBJ1-2,TRBV6-1,TGTGCCAGCACCCACGGGACAGGGAATGGCTACACCTTC,CASTHGTGNGYTF
NA,NA,TRBJ2-5,TRBV6-2/TRBV6-3,TGTGCCAGCAGTTACGACGGGTTGTTGGAGACCCAGTACTTC,CASSYDGLLETQYF
NA,NA,TRBJ2-2,TRBV2,TGTACCAGCAGCGACTGGGAGACTCGGCCCGGGGAGCTGTTTTTT,CTSSDWETRPGELFF
TRBD2,few,TRBJ2-3,TRBV2,TGTGCCAGCTCCCGGACTAGCCGCAGCACAGATACGCAGTATTTT,CASSRTSRSTDTQYF
NA,few,TRBJ1-1,TRBV20-1,TGCAGTGCTAGACCCATTGACAAGAACACTGAAGCTTTCTTT,CSARPIDKNTEAFF
NA,few,TRBJ2-1,TRBV25-1,TGTGCCAGCAGTGCGAAGACCGGGTCGATTGTGGGCCATGAGCAGTTCTTC,CASSAKTGSIVGHEQFF
TRBD1,NA,TRBJ2-7,TRBV9,TGTGCCAGCAGCGGGGGACAGGGGGACTACGAGCAGTACTTC,CASSGGQGDYEQYF
TRBD1,many,TRBJ2-3,TRBV6-5,TGTGCCAGCAGTTACTCGTGGGACAGGGTCCTAAGCACAGATACGCAGTATTTT,CASSYSWDRVLSTDTQYF
TRBD2,few,TRBJ2-7,TRBV3-1,TGTGCCAGCAGCCAAGATGGGAGGGGCAACGAGCAGTACTTC,CASSQDGRGNEQYF
NA,many,TRBJ2-2,TRBV15,TGTGCCACCAGCAGAGATATGATCCCTCCGGGGGAGCTGTTTTTT,CATSRDMIPPGELFF
NA,many,TRBJ1-5,TRBV3-1,TGTGCCAGCAGCCAAGACAGGGGCGATCAGCCCCAGCATTTT,CASSQDRGDQPQHF
NA,many,TRBJ2-1,TRBV5-1,TGCGCCAGCAGCCCCCCAGCCTTCGGCGGCTCCTACAATGAGCAGTTCTTC,CASSPPAFGGSYNEQFF
TRBD1,NA,TRBJ2-7,TRBV10-3,TGTGCCACTGGAGGACAGGGGAGTTCCTACGAGCAGTACTTC,CATGGQGSSYEQYF
NA,NA,TRBJ2-3,TRBV6-2/TRBV6-3,TGTGCCAGCAGGGATCCCCCAGATACGCAGTATTTT,CASRDPPDTQYF
NA,few,TRBJ1-2,TRBV12-3/TRBV12-4,TGTGCCAGCAGCCCCGGCAGAACCGATGGCTACACCTTC,CASSPGRTDGYTF
TRBD1,few,TRBJ2-5,TRBV18,TGTGCCAGCTCATCCGGACAGGGGGGAAAGACCCAGTACTTC,CASSSGQGGKTQYF
TRBD2,few,TRBJ2-2,TRBV20-1,TGCAGGGGTTTACTAGCGGGGGGGCGAGTCACCGGGGAGCTGTTTTTT,CRGLLAGGRVTGELFF
NA,few,TRBJ2-5,TRBV27,TGTGCCCGCCTTCGAGGGGGAGCAGAGACCCAGTACTTC,CARLRGGAETQYF
NA,NA,TRBJ1-4,TRBV5-1,TGCGCCAGCAGACCAAAGGGAGCAGGAGATGGAAAACTGTTTTTT,CASRPKGAGDGKLFF
NA,few,TRBJ2-2,TRBV5-8,TGTGCCAGCAGCTTGTCCAGGGCCGGGGAGCTGTTTTTT,CASSLSRAGELFF
NA,few,TRBJ2-5,TRBV6-2/TRBV6-3,TGTGCCAGCAGCCCGAAGGTACAAGAGACCCAGTACTTC,CASSPKVQETQYF
NA,few,TRBJ2-2,TRBV6-1,TGTGCCAGCAGTGAAGCGCTTCGTGGGGGACGGAGTCCCGGGGAGCTGTTTTTT,CASSEALRGGRSPGELFF
NA,NA,TRBJ1-4,TRBV11-2,TGTGCCAGCAGCTTAGCCATAGCAACTAATGAAAAACTGTTTTTT,CASSLAIATNEKLFF
TRBD2,few,TRBJ2-1,TRBV10-3,TGTGCCATCAGTGAGACTAGCGGGAGTAGTGATATTGAGCAGTTCTTC,CAISETSGSSDIEQFF
TRBD1,few,TRBJ2-7,TRBV27,TGTGCCAGCAGTTTAAAGGCAGGGGGTACCTACGAGCAGTACTTC,CASSLKAGGTYEQYF
TRBD2,NA,TRBJ2-2,TRBV6-2/TRBV6-3,TGTGCCAGCAGAACTAGCGGGGCCGGGGAGCTGTTTTTT,CASRTSGAGELFF
NA,NA,TRBJ2-2,TRBV4-3,TGCGCCAGCAGCCTAAGGTCGGTTTTGAACACCGGGGAGCTGTTTTTT,CASSLRSVLNTGELFF